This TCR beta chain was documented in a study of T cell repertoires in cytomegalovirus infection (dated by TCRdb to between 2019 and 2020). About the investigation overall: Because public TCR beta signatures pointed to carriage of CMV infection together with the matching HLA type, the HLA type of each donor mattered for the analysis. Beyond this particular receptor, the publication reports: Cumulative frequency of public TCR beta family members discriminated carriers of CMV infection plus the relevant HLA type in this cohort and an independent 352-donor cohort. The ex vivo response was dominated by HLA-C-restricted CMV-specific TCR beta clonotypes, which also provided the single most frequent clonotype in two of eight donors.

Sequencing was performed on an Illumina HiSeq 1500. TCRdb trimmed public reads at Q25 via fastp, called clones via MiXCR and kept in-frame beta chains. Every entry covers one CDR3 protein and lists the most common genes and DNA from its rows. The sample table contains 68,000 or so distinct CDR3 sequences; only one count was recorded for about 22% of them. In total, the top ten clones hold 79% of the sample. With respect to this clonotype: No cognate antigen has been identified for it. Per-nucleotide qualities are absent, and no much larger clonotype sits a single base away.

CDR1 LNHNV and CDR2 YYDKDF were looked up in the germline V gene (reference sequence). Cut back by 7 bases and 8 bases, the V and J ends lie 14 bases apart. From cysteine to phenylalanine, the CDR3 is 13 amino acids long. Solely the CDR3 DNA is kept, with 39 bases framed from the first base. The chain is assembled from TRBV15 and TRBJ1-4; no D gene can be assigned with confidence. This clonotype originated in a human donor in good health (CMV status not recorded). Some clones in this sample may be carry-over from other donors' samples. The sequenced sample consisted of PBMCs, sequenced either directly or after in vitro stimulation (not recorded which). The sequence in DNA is TGTGCCACCACCTGGCATGGGTTGGAAAAACTGTTTTTT. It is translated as CATTWHGLEKLFF.